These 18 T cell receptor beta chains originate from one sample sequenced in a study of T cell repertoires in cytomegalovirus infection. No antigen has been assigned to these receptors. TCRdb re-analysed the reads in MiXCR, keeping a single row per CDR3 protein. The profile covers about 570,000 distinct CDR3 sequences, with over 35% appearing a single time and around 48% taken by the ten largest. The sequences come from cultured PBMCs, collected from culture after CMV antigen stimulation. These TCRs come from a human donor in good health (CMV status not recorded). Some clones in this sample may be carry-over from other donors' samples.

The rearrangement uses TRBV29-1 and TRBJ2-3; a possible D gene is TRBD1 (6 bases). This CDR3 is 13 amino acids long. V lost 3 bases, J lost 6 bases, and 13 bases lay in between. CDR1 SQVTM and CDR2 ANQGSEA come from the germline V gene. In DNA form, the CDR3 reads TGCAGCGTTGAGATTCCAGGGGTGGATACGCAGTATTTT. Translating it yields CSVEIPGVDTQYF.

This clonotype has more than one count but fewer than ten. The CDR3 reads CAISGERGDTQYF. The DNA of the CDR3 is TGTGCCATCAGTGGGGAGCGGGGAGATACGCAGTATTTT. This chain uses TRBV10-3 with TRBJ2-3, with TRBD2 matching over 7 bases. This CDR3 region has 13 residues. Germline V gene lookup returns CDR1 ENHRY and CDR2 SYGVKD. Trimming at V came to 4 bases and at J to 5 bases, leaving 3 bases not matched to a gene.

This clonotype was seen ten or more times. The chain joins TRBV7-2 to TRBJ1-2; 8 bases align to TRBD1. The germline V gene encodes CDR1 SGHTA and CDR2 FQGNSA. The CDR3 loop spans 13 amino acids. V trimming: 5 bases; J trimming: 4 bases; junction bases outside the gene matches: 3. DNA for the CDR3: TGTGCCAGCAGCCCCGGACAGGGCTATGGCTACACCTTC. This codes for CASSPGQGYGYTF.

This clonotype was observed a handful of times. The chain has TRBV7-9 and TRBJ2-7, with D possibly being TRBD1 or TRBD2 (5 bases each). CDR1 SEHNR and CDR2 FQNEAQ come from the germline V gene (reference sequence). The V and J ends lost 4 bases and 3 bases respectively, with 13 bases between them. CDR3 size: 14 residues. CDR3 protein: CASSSAQGDYEQYF. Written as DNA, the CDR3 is TGTGCCAGCAGCTCCGCCCAGGGAGACTACGAGCAGTACTTC.

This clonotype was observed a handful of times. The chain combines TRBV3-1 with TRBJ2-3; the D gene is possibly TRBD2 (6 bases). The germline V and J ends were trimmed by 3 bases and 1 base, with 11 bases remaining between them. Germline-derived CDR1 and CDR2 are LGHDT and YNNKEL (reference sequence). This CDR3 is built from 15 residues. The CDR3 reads CASSQRGLGTDTQYF. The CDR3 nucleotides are TGTGCCAGCAGCCAGCGGGGACTTGGCACAGATACGCAGTATTTT.

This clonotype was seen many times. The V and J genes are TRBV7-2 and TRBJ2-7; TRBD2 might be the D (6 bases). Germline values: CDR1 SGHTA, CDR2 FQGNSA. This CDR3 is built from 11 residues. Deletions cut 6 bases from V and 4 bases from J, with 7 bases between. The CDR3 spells CASSRGYEQYF. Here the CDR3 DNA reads TGTGCCAGCAGTCGGGGGTACGAGCAGTACTTC.

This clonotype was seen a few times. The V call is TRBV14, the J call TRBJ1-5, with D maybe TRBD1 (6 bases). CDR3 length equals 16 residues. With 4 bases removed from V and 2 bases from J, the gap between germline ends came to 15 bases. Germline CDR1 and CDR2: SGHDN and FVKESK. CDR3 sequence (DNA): TGTGCCAGCAGCCCCAAGAAGGGGGGTGGCAATCAGCCCCAGCATTTT. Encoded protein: CASSPKKGGGNQPQHF.

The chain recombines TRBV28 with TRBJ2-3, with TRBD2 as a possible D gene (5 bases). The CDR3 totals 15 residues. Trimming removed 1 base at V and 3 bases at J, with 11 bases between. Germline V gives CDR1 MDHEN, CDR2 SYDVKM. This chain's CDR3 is CASSLYRGTTDTQYF. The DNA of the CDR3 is TGTGCCAGCAGTTTATATCGGGGAACGACAGATACGCAGTATTTT.

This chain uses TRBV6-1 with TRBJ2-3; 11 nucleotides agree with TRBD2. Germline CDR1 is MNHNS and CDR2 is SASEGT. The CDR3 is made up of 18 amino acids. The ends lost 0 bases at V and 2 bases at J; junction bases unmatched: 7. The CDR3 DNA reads TGTGCCAGCAGTGAAGCTATAACTAGCGGGGGTCTCACAGATACGCAGTATTTT. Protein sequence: CASSEAITSGGLTDTQYF.

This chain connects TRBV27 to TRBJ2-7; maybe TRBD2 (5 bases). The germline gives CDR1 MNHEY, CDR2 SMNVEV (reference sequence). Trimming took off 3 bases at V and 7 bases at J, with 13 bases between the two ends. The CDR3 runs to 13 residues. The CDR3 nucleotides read TGTGCCAGCAGTTTCCGACGAGGGCGTGAGCAGTACTTC. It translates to CASSFRRGREQYF.

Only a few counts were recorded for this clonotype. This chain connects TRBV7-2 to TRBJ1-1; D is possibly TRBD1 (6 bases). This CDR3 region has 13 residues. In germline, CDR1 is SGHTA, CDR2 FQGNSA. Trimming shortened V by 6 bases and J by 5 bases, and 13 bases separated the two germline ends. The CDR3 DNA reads TGTGCCAGCAGTCTAGGGGGGACAACTGAAGCTTTCTTT. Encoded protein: CASSLGGTTEAFF.

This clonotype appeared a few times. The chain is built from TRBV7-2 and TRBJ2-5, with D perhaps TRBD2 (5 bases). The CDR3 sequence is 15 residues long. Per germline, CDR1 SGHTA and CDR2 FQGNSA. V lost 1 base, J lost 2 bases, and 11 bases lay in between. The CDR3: CASSLDPSRQETQYF. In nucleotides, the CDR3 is TGTGCCAGCAGCTTAGATCCTAGCCGACAAGAGACCCAGTACTTC.

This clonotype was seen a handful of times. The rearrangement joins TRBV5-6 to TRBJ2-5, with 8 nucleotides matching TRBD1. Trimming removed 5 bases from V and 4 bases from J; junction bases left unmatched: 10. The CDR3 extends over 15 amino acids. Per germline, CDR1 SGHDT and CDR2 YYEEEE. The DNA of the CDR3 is TGTGCCAGCAGTAAGCCGCCACAGGGGGGAGAGACCCAGTACTTC. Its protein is CASSKPPQGGETQYF.

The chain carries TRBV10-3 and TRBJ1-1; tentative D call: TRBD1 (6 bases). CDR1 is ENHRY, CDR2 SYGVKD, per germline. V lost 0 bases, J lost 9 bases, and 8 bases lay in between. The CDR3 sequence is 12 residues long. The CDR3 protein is CAISESGGKAFF. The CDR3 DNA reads TGTGCCATCAGTGAGTCAGGGGGAAAAGCTTTCTTT.

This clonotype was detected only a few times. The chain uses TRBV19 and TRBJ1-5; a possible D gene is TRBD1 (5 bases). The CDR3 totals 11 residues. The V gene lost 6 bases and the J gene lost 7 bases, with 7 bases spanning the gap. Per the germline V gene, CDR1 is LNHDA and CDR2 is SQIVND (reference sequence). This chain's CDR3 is CASSAGQPQHF. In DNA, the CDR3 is TGTGCCAGTAGCGCAGGGCAGCCCCAGCATTTT.

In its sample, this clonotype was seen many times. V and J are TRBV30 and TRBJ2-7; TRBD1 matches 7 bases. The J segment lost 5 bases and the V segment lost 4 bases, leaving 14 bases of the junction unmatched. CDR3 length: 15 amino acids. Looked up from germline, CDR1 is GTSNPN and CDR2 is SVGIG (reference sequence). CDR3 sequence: CAWKWWAGGDNEQYF. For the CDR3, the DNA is TGTGCCTGGAAATGGTGGGCAGGGGGAGATAACGAGCAGTACTTC.

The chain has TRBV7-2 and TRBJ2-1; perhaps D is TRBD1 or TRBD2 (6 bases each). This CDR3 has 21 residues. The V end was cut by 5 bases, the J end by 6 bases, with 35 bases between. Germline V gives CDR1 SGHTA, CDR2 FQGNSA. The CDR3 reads CASSAENSLAGHVPPLNEQFF. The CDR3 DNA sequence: TGTGCCAGCAGCGCTGAAAACTCCCTGGCGGGACACGTACCACCTCTCAATGAGCAGTTCTTC. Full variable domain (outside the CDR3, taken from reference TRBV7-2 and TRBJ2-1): GAGVSQSPSNKVTEKGKDVELRCDPISGHTALYWYRQSLGQGLEFLIYFQGNSAPDKSGLPSDRFSAERTGGSVSTLTIQRTQQEDSAVYLCASSAENSLAGHVPPLNEQFFGPGTRLTVL.

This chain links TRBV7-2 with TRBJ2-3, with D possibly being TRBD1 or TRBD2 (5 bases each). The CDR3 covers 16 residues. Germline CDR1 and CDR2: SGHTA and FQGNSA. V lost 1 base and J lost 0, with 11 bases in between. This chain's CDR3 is CASSLGTWGSTDTQYF. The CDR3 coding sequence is TGTGCCAGCAGCTTAGGAACCTGGGGGAGCACAGATACGCAGTATTTT.